This is a list of T cell receptor beta chains from one sample in a study of blood T cell repertoires in COVID-19. The table came from immunoSEQ multiplex PCR; TCRdb's copy has only in-frame clones and leaves some out. The sample records approximately 97,000 clones, less than 95% being singletons. The sequencing input was peripheral blood. The receptors originated from a man between 60 and 70 years old with acute or convalescent COVID-19. The CDR3 runs from the conserved cysteine through the conserved F or W. Size tells how often a clone was seen (once, few, many) or the class of an expanded clone, and some rows leave it out.

TRBJ1-1 | TRBV6-5 | - | CASSRQGANTEAFF
TRBJ1-1 | TRBV4-2 | once | CASSLGQVNTEAFF
TRBJ1-3 | TRBV29-1 | - | CSVGTGTKEWNTIYF
TRBJ1-1 | TRBV5-1 | - | CASSLESEAFF
TRBJ2-1 | TRBV5-1 | - | CASSLSGATYNEQFF
TRBJ1-1 | TRBV6-5 | few | CASSYSTGMNTEAFF
TRBJ2-1 | TRBV19 | - | CASSIRQGAYNEQFF
TRBJ1-2 | TRBV11-2 | - | CASSPPYGEIYGYTF
TRBJ1-2 | TRBV30 | - | CAWTALGQGEGGWGYGYTF
TRBJ2-2 | TRBV5-1 | - | CASSTTRQNTGELFF
TRBJ1-5 | TRBV1 | - | CTSSQETPRDSNQPQHF
TRBJ2-7 | TRBV5-4 | - | CATTGRGRGYEQYF
TRBJ1-2 | TRBV5-1 | - | CASSLAKGGGQGYGYTF
TRBJ1-6 | TRBV5-3 | - | CATRSCVYNSPLHF
TRBJ2-3 | TRBV18 | - | CASSPPGDSADTQYF
TRBJ1-2 | TRBV10-1 | - | CASSESVMAGGLIYYGYTF
TRBJ2-3 | TRBV9 | - | CASSPQGSTDTQYF
TRBJ1-6 | TRBV2 | - | CASRPDNSPLHF
TRBJ1-2 | TRBV2 | - | CASSPSGGQLGYTF
TRBJ1-1 | TRBV7-9 | - | CASMIRDRVYGTEAFF
TRBJ2-3 | TRBV6-1 | - | CASSGLTSGGAADTQYF
TRBJ1-3 | TRBV5-4 | - | CASSFKERPGNTIYF
TRBJ2-3 | TRBV19 | - | CASSAGTVSTDTQYF
TRBJ1-1 | TRBV7-9 | - | CASNQRWDTEAFF
TRBJ2-6 | TRBV30 | - | CAWIHGSRTANVLTF
TRBJ1-5 | TRBV19 | - | CASSDYGQGFGQPQHF
TRBJ1-3 | TRBV5-1 | - | CASSPRTGSDTIYF
TRBJ1-2 | TRBV19 | - | CASSIGGHPNYGYTF
TRBJ2-1 | TRBV11-2 | - | CASSTRLAGVPYNEQFF
TRBJ1-4 | TRBV2 | once | CASSEQGNEKLFF
TRBJ1-2 | TRBV5-5 | - | CASSLGEGTAYGYTF
TRBJ1-2 | TRBV11-2 | - | CASSSGQGAGYTF
TRBJ1-1 | TRBV10-3 | - | CAISEVEGTEAFF
TRBJ2-1 | TRBV3-1/TRBV3-2 | - | CASRPSGTGRIGPQFF
TRBJ1-2 | TRBV29-1 | - | CSGGQGEDYGYTF
TRBJ2-5 | TRBV7-8 | - | CASSLWKAGWETQYF
TRBJ1-1 | TRBV6-1 | once | CASSEQPGANTEAFF
TRBJ2-5 | TRBV7-8 | - | CASSTWLAGQETQYF
TRBJ2-5 | TRBV5-5 | - | CASSLGGLAGVETQYF
TRBJ1-3 | TRBV6-1 | - | CASSDPGGRTGNTIYF
TRBJ1-1 | TRBV2 | - | CASRPVGQGYTEAFF
TRBJ1-3 | TRBV5-6 | - | CASSLVGSSGNTIYF
TRBJ1-4 | TRBV18 | - | CASSPGQGSKKLFF
TRBJ1-1 | TRBV4-1 | - | CASSQTPGGMGNTEAFF
TRBJ1-6 | TRBV10-3 | once | CAISPTGGNSPLHF
TRBJ1-5 | TRBV5-6 | - | CASSLRGQGDQPQHF
TRBJ1-1 | TRBV11-2 | - | CASSLSGQPNTEAFF
TRBJ2-7 | TRBV5-4 | - | CARQDGIYEQYF
TRBJ1-1 | TRBV11-2 | - | CASSLDRHTEAFF
TRBJ1-2 | TRBV15 | - | CATSRDRGNYGYTF
TRBJ1-6 | TRBV5-4 | - | CASSLAKQNSPLHF
TRBJ1-1 | TRBV15 | - | CATSRVEGGVRLAFF
TRBJ1-1 | TRBV7-9 | - | CASSLFGGRAEAFF